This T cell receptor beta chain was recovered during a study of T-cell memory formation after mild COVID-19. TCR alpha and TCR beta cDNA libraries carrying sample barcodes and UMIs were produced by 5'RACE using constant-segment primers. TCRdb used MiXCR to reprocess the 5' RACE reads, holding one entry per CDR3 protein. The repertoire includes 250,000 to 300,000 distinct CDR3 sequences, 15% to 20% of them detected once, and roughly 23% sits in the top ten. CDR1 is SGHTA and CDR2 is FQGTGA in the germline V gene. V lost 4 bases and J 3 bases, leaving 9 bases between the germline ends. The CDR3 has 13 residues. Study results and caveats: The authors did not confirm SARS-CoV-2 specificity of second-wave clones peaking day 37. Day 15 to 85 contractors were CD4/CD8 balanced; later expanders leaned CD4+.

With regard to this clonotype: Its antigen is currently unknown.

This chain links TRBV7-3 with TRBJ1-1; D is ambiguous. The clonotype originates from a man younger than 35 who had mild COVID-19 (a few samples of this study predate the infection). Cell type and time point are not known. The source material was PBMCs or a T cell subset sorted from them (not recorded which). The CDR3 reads CASSSTVDTEAFF. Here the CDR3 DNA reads TGTGCCAGCAGCTCGACGGTAGACACTGAAGCTTTCTTT.